This TCR beta chain was sequenced in a study of blood T cell repertoires in COVID-19. Turning to the study itself: Samples of COVID-19 (acute and convalescent) were obtained from the United States, Italy and Spain. From T cells, B-cell-depleted T cells, or PBMCs came the material, which was cDNA or gDNA.

The repertoire was sequenced with immunoSEQ multiplex PCR; TCRdb's copy has only in-frame clones and lacks some. The repertoire holds about 220,000 clones, with about 80% as singletons. Germline CDR1 and CDR2: PRHDT and FYEKMQ (reference sequence). Trimming shortened V by 1 base and J by 7 bases, and 14 bases separated the two germline ends. This CDR3 spans 14 amino acids. Across about two dozen US areas, participants ranged in age from 18 to 89 years. Each exposed participant met a COVID-19 case in the 2 weeks preceding study entry. The clonotype comes from a woman between 40 and 50 years old who had been exposed to COVID-19. What was sequenced was PBMCs or T cells enriched from blood (not recorded which). This sequence joins TRBV13 and TRBJ2-7; D might be TRBD1 (6 bases). The CDR3 protein is CASSLEGRGEEQYF. CDR3 sequence (DNA): TGTGCCAGCAGCTTAGAGGGCAGGGGTGAGGAGCAGTACTTC.